Sequencing of this T cell receptor (beta chain) was carried out in a study of T cells after yellow fever vaccination (dated by TCRdb to between 2018 and 2021). With regard to the full study: The SMART-Seq v4 Ultra Low Input RNA kit was used to prepare libraries from fractions with low cell numbers. To track T-cell clones before and after primary and booster YFV17D yellow fever vaccination, bulk TCR alpha and beta repertoires were sequenced longitudinally. Two healthy male donors, one aged 18 to 29 and one aged 30 to 40 years, made up the cohort. Blood samples were taken at several timepoints before and after primary and secondary immunization, and bulk PBMC replicates and cell subsets were isolated.

This clonotype was observed at least ten times. Which antigen it targets is not known. It has no much larger one-base neighbor in the sample; base qualities were not kept. TCR cDNA was synthesized by 5'RACE template switching, which introduced a universal primer site and unique molecular identifiers. cDNA synthesis was primed from both the TCR alpha and TCR beta constant segments. Two PCR steps were used to amplify libraries, with sample barcodes and sequencing adapters being added in the second step. Libraries were sequenced on Illumina HiSeq 2500 (2x100 bp) or NovaSeq (2x150 bp). Turning to the authors' computational methods: Reads were demultiplexed and collapsed into UMI consensus sequences with MIGEC, and V(D)J alignment was performed with MiXCR. Vaccine-responding clonotypes were identified with edgeR using replicate PBMC samples, with FDR below 0.01 and a log2 fold change above 5 up to day 15 being required. Each bulk clonotype received a CD4 or CD8 identity based on whether the sequenced CD4 or CD8 repertoire contained that clonotype at higher abundance. In-frame beta chains were kept once TCRdb had trimmed the public reads at Q25 with fastp and called clones with MiXCR. Here each entry gathers all rows of one CDR3 protein and keeps the most common genes and DNA. TCRdb's processing, not the authors', yielded these V and J calls. This sample gives approximately 150,000 distinct CDR3 sequences in total; more than 6% of them show up just once. The ten largest account for under 0.85% of the sample.

Per the publication, the treatment or condition label means: live attenuated yellow fever vaccine strain. A standard Ficoll-Paque protocol was used to isolate PBMCs from peripheral blood. Dynabeads CD4 and CD8 positive selection kits were used to isolate CD4 and CD8 T-cell fractions. RNA was extracted with TriZol from bulk PBMCs, CD4 and CD8 fractions, and dextramer-positive and dextramer-negative fractions. Trimming leaves V shorter by 5 bases and J shorter by 4 bases, with the junction holding 4 bases beyond the gene matches. The CDR3 numbers 15 residues from cysteine through phenylalanine. Kept here is only the CDR3 DNA, which spans 45 bases and is read in frame from base 1. Paper-wide results and their limitations: Computational filtering was required because FACS-sorted repertoires could contain abundant contaminating clonotypes from the bulk population. Most clones expanded after primary vaccination were re-detected after the booster (96% of CD4 and approximately 89% of CD8), suggesting broad memory maintenance. The study included only a couple of donors, which limits how far the findings can be generalized. A small fraction of clonotypes showed up in both the CD4 and CD8 compartments, probably as a result of convergent recombination. Compared with the primary T-cell response, the secondary T-cell response was faster but weaker, reaching its peak on day 5 rather than on day 15.

The V gene is TRBV12-3 or TRBV12-4 and the J gene is TRBJ1-3, with 11 bases matching TRBD1. The TCR originated in a man aged 30 to 45 who received the YFV17D yellow fever vaccine. The sequencing here drew on CD4+ T cells sorted from PBMCs, taken 5 days after the yellow fever booster vaccination. CDR3 reads: CASSPGQGDGNTIYF. The DNA reads as follows: TGTGCCAGCAGTCCGGGACAGGGGGACGGAAACACCATATATTTT.